These 12 T cell receptor beta chains share one sample of origin, sequenced in a study of shared clonotypes between healthy human individuals. Produced via immunoSEQ multiplex PCR; TCRdb's table is partial and in-frame only. This sample carries roughly 1 million clones, around 78% of them seen once, and the ten largest clones take under 0.65%. Source material: memory CD4+ T cells from PBMCs. Subset reported: CD45RA-negative fraction. Every receptor here comes from a man between 18 and 35 years old in good health. Some clones in this sample may be carry-over from other donors' samples.

A note on this clone: Distinct nucleotide sequences in the sample also encode this CDR3. The chain links TRBV29-1 to TRBJ2-7; 8 bases are shared with TRBD2. The J segment lost 4 bases and the V segment lost 7 bases, leaving 6 bases of the junction unmatched. The CDR3 sequence is 12 residues long. CDR1 and CDR2 (germline): SQVTM, ANQGSEA. The CDR3 DNA reads as TGCAGCGCCGGGACTAGTGGTTACGAGCAGTACTTC. Protein: CSAGTSGYEQYF.

The chain employs TRBV6-6 and TRBJ1-1; tentative D call: TRBD1 (6 bases). Trimming shortened V by 8 bases and J by 2 bases, and 15 bases separated the two germline ends. The CDR3 contains 14 residues. Per germline, CDR1 MNHNY and CDR2 SVGAGI (reference sequence). CDR3: CASGDNRANTEAFF. DNA of the CDR3: TGTGCCAGCGGGGATAACAGGGCAAACACTGAAGCTTTCTTT.

This clone was seen a handful of times. This sample also contains other DNA sequences that code for the same CDR3. This chain uses TRBV2 with TRBJ1-1; no reliable D call. V dropped 3 bases and J dropped 5 bases, with 10 bases sitting between them. The CDR3 is made up of 13 amino acids. From germline, CDR1 is SNHLY and CDR2 FYNNEI. In DNA form, the CDR3 reads TGTGCCAGCAGTGAGGAGGGAGGGACTGAAGCTTTCTTT. This gives the protein CASSEEGGTEAFF.

This clone was detected a few times. J is TRBJ2-3 and V is TRBV2; D might be TRBD1 or TRBD2, each matching 6 bases. V was trimmed by 4 bases and J by 7 bases, leaving 15 bases between them. Germline-derived CDR1 and CDR2 are SNHLY and FYNNEI. The CDR3 is made up of 14 amino acids. DNA of the CDR3: TGTGCCAGCAGTGCGGAGGGGGGTGTGAATACGCAGTATTTT. Translating gives CASSAEGGVNTQYF.

There are a few counts of this clone. This specimen includes other DNA sequences encoding the same CDR3. The J gene is TRBJ1-4, the V gene TRBV2, with D hard to call. Trimming cost V 3 bases and J 5 bases, with 10 bases left between them. CDR1 SNHLY and CDR2 FYNNEI come from the germline V gene. This CDR3 spans 14 amino acids. As DNA, the CDR3 is TGTGCCAGCAGTGATAACCGGGGAAATGAAAAACTGTTTTTT. It yields the protein CASSDNRGNEKLFF. Complete variable domain (other parts from reference TRBV2 and TRBJ1-4): EPEVTQTPSHQVTQMGQEVILRCVPISNHLYFYWYRQILGQKVEFLVSFYNNEISEKSEIFDDQFSVERPDGSNFTLKIRSTKLEDSAMYFCASSDNRGNEKLFFGSGTQLSVL.

The chain has TRBV6-5 and TRBJ1-2; maybe TRBD1 (6 bases). Germline values: CDR1 MNHEY, CDR2 SVGAGI. V was cut by 7 bases and J by 3 bases, with 12 bases left in between. The length of the CDR3 is 13 residues. CDR3 in amino acids: CASTPHRDYGYTF. DNA for the CDR3: TGTGCCAGCACCCCACACAGGGACTATGGCTACACCTTC.

The chain joins TRBV6-1 to TRBJ2-7, with D possibly matching TRBD2 (6 bases). CDR1 and CDR2 (germline): MNHNS, SASEGT. V was pared by 2 bases and J by 7 bases, with 12 bases between. The CDR3 has 13 amino acids. The CDR3 sequence is CASSERAGREQYF. The DNA of the CDR3 is TGTGCCAGCAGTGAACGGGCAGGGAGGGAGCAGTACTTC.

This clone was counted between two and nine times. The chain couples TRBV27 to TRBJ1-1; 10 nucleotides match TRBD1. Germline V gene data show CDR1 as MNHEY and CDR2 as SMNVEV (reference sequence). This CDR3 comprises 17 residues. The V segment lost 4 bases and the J segment 1 base; nucleotides outside the gene matches: 9. The CDR3 region is CASSSPMTGGRNTEAFF. DNA for the CDR3: TGTGCCAGCAGTTCCCCCATGACAGGGGGCAGGAACACTGAAGCTTTCTTT.

The chain combines TRBV7-8 with TRBJ2-1, with 9 bases that match TRBD2. V shed 5 bases, J shed 6 bases, and the junction held 11 bases outside the gene matches. Germline values: CDR1 SGHVS, CDR2 FQNEAQ. The CDR3 is made up of 16 amino acids. In DNA, the CDR3 is TGTGCCAGCAGCGGTGTATTAGCGGGAGTCAGCAATGAGCAGTTCTTC. Translation gives CASSGVLAGVSNEQFF.

The chain employs TRBV19 and TRBJ1-2, with D maybe TRBD1 (5 bases). This CDR3 spans 14 amino acids. Trimming removed 10 bases at V and 2 bases at J, with 17 bases between. Germline V CDR1 and CDR2: LNHDA, SQIVND (reference sequence). CDR3 nucleotides: TGTGCCACCAGGGCAACCGGTAGGAACTATGGCTACACCTTC. Translating gives CATRATGRNYGYTF. Supplemented by reference TRBV19 and TRBJ1-2, the full variable domain reads DGGITQSPKYLFRKEGQNVTLSCEQNLNHDAMYWYRQDPGQGLRLIYYSQIVNDFQKGDIAEGYSVSREKKESFPLTVTSAQKNPTAFYLCATRATGRNYGYTFGSGTRLTVV.

The V call is TRBV6-1, the J call TRBJ2-7; a possible D gene is TRBD1 (6 bases). V lost 2 bases and J lost 6, with 17 bases in between. This CDR3 contains 15 residues. Per the germline V gene, CDR1 is MNHNS and CDR2 is SASEGT. The CDR3: CASSELAGVPSEQYF. CDR3 DNA sequence: TGTGCCAGCAGTGAACTGGCAGGGGTACCTTCCGAGCAGTACTTC.

This clone was detected only once. This sequence joins TRBV5-1 and TRBJ2-1, with 11 nucleotides matching TRBD2. The V segment lost 4 bases and the J segment 8 bases; nucleotides outside the gene matches: 8. The V gene's germline CDR1 is SGHRS and CDR2 YFSETQ. The CDR3 spans 15 residues. The CDR3 DNA sequence: TGCGCCAGCAGCGTAAGACTAGCGGGATTGGATGAGCAGTTCTTC. This gives the protein CASSVRLAGLDEQFF. Full variable domain (outside the CDR3, taken from reference TRBV5-1 and TRBJ2-1): KAGVTQTPRYLIKTRGQQVTLSCSPISGHRSVSWYQQTPGQGLQFLFEYFSETQRNKGNFPGRFSGRQFSNSRSEMNVSTLELGDSALYLCASSVRLAGLDEQFFGPGTRLTVL.